Listed below are T cell receptor beta chains from one sample, sequenced in a study of T-cell memory formation after mild COVID-19. TCRdb re-called the 5' RACE reads through MiXCR, storing one row per CDR3 protein. The top ten hold roughly 3.9% of the sample, which has around 180,000 distinct CDR3 sequences, about a fifth seen once. Sequencing was performed on PBMCs or a T cell subset sorted from them (not recorded which). These receptor sequences come from a man between 18 and 29 years old who had mild COVID-19 (a few samples of this study predate the infection). Cell type and time point are not known. CDR3s include the opening cysteine and the closing phenylalanine or tryptophan. The order of the fields is CDR3 protein, V gene, J gene, clone size. Size is omitted from some rows. Given values are once, few, many or a class for expanded clones.

cdr3_aa: CAISGGQYNEQFF; v_call: TRBV10-3; j_call: TRBJ2-1; clone_size: NA
cdr3_aa: CASSQVLNPGYEKLFF; v_call: TRBV4-1; j_call: TRBJ1-4; clone_size: few
cdr3_aa: CASSLEDRGWSYGYTF; v_call: TRBV21-1; j_call: TRBJ1-2; clone_size: NA
cdr3_aa: CAISDNPGLGANTGELFF; v_call: TRBV10-3; j_call: TRBJ2-2; clone_size: NA
cdr3_aa: CASSQPRQTTLFYEQYF; v_call: TRBV7-3; j_call: TRBJ2-7; clone_size: NA
cdr3_aa: CASSKQGAIRKTQYF; v_call: TRBV11-2; j_call: TRBJ2-5; clone_size: NA
cdr3_aa: CASSASGGATDTQYF; v_call: TRBV6-4; j_call: TRBJ2-3; clone_size: NA
cdr3_aa: CASSYSSREF; v_call: TRBV6-6; j_call: TRBJ2-4; clone_size: NA
cdr3_aa: CASSLRPILYEQYF; v_call: TRBV12-3/TRBV12-4; j_call: TRBJ2-7; clone_size: few
cdr3_aa: CASSSAGGHNEQFF; v_call: TRBV7-2; j_call: TRBJ2-1; clone_size: few
cdr3_aa: CASSLNLQYF; v_call: TRBV12-3/TRBV12-4; j_call: TRBJ2-3; clone_size: NA
cdr3_aa: CASRTGEGNEQFF; v_call: TRBV5-1; j_call: TRBJ2-1; clone_size: NA
cdr3_aa: CSARASSTDTQYF; v_call: TRBV20-1; j_call: TRBJ2-3; clone_size: NA
cdr3_aa: CATSDSYQETQYF; v_call: TRBV24-1; j_call: TRBJ2-5; clone_size: NA
cdr3_aa: CASSRAGVEETQYF; v_call: TRBV6-2/TRBV6-3; j_call: TRBJ2-5; clone_size: once
cdr3_aa: CASSPIMGGMNTEAFF; v_call: TRBV28; j_call: TRBJ1-1; clone_size: few
cdr3_aa: CAISASGGDNEQFF; v_call: TRBV10-3; j_call: TRBJ2-1; clone_size: many
cdr3_aa: CASSSRVGTPGDIQYF; v_call: TRBV28; j_call: TRBJ2-4; clone_size: few
cdr3_aa: CAARQGRTSGELFF; v_call: TRBV19; j_call: TRBJ2-2; clone_size: few
cdr3_aa: CSADFSGANVLTF; v_call: TRBV20-1; j_call: TRBJ2-6; clone_size: NA
cdr3_aa: CASSLGPGRNYGYTF; v_call: TRBV7-2; j_call: TRBJ1-2; clone_size: NA
cdr3_aa: CASSLGQRNTDTQYF; v_call: TRBV6-1; j_call: TRBJ2-3; clone_size: few
cdr3_aa: CASTSGMEGNQPQHF; v_call: TRBV28; j_call: TRBJ1-5; clone_size: NA
cdr3_aa: CASSPQGQPDNTEAFF; v_call: TRBV18; j_call: TRBJ1-1; clone_size: NA
cdr3_aa: CASSQGLSGLNQPQHF; v_call: TRBV4-1; j_call: TRBJ1-5; clone_size: NA
cdr3_aa: CASTVQRGNIQYF; v_call: TRBV5-8; j_call: TRBJ2-4; clone_size: few
cdr3_aa: CASSPTGSSYEQYF; v_call: TRBV7-9; j_call: TRBJ2-7; clone_size: few
cdr3_aa: CASRHSEHGELFF; v_call: TRBV7-2; j_call: TRBJ2-2; clone_size: many
cdr3_aa: CASSLEPGGNGYTF; v_call: TRBV12-3/TRBV12-4; j_call: TRBJ1-2; clone_size: NA
cdr3_aa: CASSQERRGYRFF; v_call: TRBV4-3; j_call: TRBJ1-4; clone_size: few
cdr3_aa: CASSLRTGGPDTQYF; v_call: TRBV6-1; j_call: TRBJ2-3; clone_size: few
cdr3_aa: CASSLDRASGETQYF; v_call: TRBV5-1; j_call: TRBJ2-5; clone_size: NA
cdr3_aa: CASSRREDTQYF; v_call: TRBV5-5; j_call: TRBJ2-3; clone_size: few
cdr3_aa: CASSLGLAGYSDTQYF; v_call: TRBV7-2; j_call: TRBJ2-3; clone_size: NA
cdr3_aa: CATASAYEQYF; v_call: TRBV6-1; j_call: TRBJ2-7; clone_size: NA
cdr3_aa: CSARGDPGGQETQYF; v_call: TRBV20-1; j_call: TRBJ2-5; clone_size: many
cdr3_aa: CASRKGLAAETQYF; v_call: TRBV6-5; j_call: TRBJ2-5; clone_size: NA
cdr3_aa: CASSSDAGITQYF; v_call: TRBV7-7; j_call: TRBJ2-3; clone_size: few
cdr3_aa: CASSPLGHNTGELFF; v_call: TRBV6-5; j_call: TRBJ2-2; clone_size: few
cdr3_aa: CASTVGQGKSTF; v_call: TRBV7-9; j_call: TRBJ1-2; clone_size: NA
cdr3_aa: CASSTHETQYF; v_call: TRBV12-3/TRBV12-4; j_call: TRBJ2-5; clone_size: few
cdr3_aa: CASNSGPSTDTQYF; v_call: TRBV2; j_call: TRBJ2-3; clone_size: many
cdr3_aa: CASRFEGQNYGYTF; v_call: TRBV5-1; j_call: TRBJ1-2; clone_size: NA
cdr3_aa: CASSTDTGSSYEQYF; v_call: TRBV7-9; j_call: TRBJ2-7; clone_size: NA
cdr3_aa: CASSSWGGPTDTQYF; v_call: TRBV12-3/TRBV12-4; j_call: TRBJ2-3; clone_size: few
cdr3_aa: CASSLARGGTNEKLFF; v_call: TRBV7-9; j_call: TRBJ1-4; clone_size: NA
cdr3_aa: CSAREDRLSYNEQFF; v_call: TRBV20-1; j_call: TRBJ2-1; clone_size: many
cdr3_aa: CASSFGGGTEAFF; v_call: TRBV7-3; j_call: TRBJ1-1; clone_size: NA
cdr3_aa: CASSLEGLAGGRRDTQYF; v_call: TRBV11-2; j_call: TRBJ2-3; clone_size: NA
cdr3_aa: CASSLIGQETQYF; v_call: TRBV5-1; j_call: TRBJ2-5; clone_size: many
cdr3_aa: CASSPWVAGAVAAKNIQYF; v_call: TRBV7-2; j_call: TRBJ2-4; clone_size: NA
cdr3_aa: CASSCGTPQETQYF; v_call: TRBV23-1; j_call: TRBJ2-5; clone_size: few